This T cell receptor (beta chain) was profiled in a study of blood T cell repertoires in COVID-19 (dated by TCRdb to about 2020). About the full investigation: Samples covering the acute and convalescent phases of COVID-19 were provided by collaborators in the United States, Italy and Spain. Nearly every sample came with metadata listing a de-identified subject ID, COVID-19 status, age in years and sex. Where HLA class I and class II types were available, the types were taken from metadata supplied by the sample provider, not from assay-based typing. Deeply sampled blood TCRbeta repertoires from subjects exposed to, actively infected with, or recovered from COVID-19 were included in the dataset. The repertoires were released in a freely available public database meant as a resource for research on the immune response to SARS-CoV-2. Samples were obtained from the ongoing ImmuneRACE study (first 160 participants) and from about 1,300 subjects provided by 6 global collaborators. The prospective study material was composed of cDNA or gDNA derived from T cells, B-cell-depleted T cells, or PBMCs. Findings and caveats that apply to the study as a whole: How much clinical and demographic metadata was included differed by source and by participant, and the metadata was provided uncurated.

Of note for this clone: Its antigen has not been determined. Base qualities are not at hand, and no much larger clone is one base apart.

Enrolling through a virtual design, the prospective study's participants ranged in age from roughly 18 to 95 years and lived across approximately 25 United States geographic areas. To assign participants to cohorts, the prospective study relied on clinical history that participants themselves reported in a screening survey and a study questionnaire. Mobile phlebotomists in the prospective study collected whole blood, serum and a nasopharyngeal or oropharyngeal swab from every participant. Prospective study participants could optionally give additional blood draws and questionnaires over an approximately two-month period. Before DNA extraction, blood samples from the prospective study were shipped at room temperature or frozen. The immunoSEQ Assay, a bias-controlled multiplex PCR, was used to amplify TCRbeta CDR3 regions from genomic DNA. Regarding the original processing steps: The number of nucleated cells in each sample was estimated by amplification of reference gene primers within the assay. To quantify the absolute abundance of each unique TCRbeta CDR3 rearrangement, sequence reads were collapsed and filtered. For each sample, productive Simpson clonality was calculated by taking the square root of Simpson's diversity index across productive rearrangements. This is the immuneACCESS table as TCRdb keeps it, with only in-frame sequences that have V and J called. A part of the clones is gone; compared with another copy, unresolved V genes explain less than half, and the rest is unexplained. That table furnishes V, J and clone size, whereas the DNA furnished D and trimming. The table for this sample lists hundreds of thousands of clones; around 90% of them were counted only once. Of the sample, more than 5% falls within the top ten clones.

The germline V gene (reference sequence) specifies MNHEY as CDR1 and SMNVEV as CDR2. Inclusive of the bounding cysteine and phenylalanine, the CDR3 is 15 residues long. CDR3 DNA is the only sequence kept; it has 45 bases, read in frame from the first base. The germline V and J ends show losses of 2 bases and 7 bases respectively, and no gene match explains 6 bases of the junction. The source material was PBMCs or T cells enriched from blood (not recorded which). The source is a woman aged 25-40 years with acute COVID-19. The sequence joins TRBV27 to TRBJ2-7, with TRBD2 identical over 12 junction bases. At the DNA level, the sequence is TGTGCCAGCAGTTTACTAGCGGGAGGGCCGAGGGAGCAGTACTTC. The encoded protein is CASSLLAGGPREQYF.